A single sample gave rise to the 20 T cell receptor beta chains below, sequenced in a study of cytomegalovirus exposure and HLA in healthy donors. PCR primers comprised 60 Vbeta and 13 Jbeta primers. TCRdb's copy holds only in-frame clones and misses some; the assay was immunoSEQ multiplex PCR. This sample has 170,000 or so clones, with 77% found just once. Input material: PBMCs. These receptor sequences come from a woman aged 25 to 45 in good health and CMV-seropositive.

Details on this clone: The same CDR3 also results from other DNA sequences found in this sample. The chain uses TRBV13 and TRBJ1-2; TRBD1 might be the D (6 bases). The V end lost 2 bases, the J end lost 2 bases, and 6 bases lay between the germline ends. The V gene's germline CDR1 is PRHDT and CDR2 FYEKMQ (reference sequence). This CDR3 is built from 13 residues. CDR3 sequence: CASSLTGNYGYTF. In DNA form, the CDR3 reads TGTGCCAGCAGCTTAACAGGGAACTATGGCTACACCTTC.

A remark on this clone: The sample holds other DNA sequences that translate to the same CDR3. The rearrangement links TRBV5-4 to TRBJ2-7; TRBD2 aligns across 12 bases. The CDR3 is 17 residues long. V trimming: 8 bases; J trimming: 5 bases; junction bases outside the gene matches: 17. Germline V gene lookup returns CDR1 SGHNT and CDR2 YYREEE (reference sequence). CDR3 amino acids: CASSTGTSGWKQHEQYF. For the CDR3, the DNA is TGTGCCAGTAGCACTGGGACTAGCGGGTGGAAGCAGCACGAGCAGTACTTC.

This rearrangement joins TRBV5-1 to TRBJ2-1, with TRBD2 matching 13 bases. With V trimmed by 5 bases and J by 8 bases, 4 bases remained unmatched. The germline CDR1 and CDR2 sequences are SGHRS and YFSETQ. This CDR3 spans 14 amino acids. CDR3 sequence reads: CASRGLAGRDEQFF. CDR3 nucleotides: TGCGCCAGCAGGGGACTAGCGGGAAGGGATGAGCAGTTCTTC.

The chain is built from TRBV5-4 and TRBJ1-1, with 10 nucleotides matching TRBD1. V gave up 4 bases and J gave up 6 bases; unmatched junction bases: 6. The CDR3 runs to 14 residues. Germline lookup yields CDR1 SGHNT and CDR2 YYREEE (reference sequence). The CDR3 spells CASSAKTGGSEAFF. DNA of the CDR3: TGTGCCAGCAGCGCCAAGACAGGGGGCTCTGAAGCTTTCTTT.

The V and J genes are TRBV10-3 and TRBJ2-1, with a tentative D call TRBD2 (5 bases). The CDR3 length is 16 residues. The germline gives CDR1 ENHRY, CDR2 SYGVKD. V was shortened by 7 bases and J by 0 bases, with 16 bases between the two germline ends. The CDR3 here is CAITGAVASSYNEQFF. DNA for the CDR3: TGTGCCATCACAGGAGCGGTCGCGAGCTCCTACAATGAGCAGTTCTTC.

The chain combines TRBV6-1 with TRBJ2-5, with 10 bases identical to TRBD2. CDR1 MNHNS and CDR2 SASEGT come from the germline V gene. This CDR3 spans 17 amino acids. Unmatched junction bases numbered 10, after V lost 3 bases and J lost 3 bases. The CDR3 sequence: CASSEQSIAGGEETQYF. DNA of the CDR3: TGTGCCAGCAGTGAGCAGTCAATAGCGGGAGGTGAAGAGACCCAGTACTTC.

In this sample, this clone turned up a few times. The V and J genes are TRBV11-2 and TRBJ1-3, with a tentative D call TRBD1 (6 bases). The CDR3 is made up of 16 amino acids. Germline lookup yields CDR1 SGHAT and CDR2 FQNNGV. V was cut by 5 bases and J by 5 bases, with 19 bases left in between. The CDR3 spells CASSRPGTNLRNTIYF. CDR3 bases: TGTGCCAGCAGCAGACCCGGGACAAACCTAAGAAACACCATATATTTT.

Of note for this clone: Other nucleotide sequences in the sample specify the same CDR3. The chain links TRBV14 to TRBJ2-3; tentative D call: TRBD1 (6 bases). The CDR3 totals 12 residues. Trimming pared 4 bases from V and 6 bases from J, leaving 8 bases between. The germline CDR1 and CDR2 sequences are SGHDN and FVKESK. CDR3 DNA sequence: TGTGCCAGCAGCCCAAGGGGGGATACGCAGTATTTT. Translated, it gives CASSPRGDTQYF. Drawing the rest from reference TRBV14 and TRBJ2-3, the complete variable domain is EAGVTQFPSHSVIEKGQTVTLRCDPISGHDNLYWYRRVMGKEIKFLLHFVKESKQDESGMPNNRFLAERTGGTYSTLKVQPAELEDSGVYFCASSPRGDTQYFGPGTRLTVL.

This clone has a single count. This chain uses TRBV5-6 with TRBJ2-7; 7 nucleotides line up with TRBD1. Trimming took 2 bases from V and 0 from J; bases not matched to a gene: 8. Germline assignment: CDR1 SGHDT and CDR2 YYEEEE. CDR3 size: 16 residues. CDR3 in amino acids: CASSFFGTESSYEQYF. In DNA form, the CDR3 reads TGTGCCAGCAGCTTTTTTGGGACAGAGAGCTCCTACGAGCAGTACTTC.

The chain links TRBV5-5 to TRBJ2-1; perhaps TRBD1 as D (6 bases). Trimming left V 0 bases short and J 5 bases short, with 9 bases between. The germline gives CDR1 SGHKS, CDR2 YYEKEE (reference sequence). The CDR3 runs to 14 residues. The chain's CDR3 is CASSLARGNNEQFF. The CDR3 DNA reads TGTGCCAGCAGCTTGGCCAGGGGCAACAATGAGCAGTTCTTC.

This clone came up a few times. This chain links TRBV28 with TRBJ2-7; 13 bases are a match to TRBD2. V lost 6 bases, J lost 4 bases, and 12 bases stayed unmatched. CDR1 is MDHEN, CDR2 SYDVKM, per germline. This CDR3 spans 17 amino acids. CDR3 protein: CASRSTLRTSGGYEQYF. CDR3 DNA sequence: TGTGCCAGCAGATCCACCTTACGGACTAGCGGGGGATACGAGCAGTACTTC.

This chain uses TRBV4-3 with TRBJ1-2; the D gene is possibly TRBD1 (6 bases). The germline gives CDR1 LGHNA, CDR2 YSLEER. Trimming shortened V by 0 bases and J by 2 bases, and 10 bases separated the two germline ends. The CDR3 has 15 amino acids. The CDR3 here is CASSQDTDSNYGYTF. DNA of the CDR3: TGCGCCAGCAGCCAAGATACGGACAGCAACTATGGCTACACCTTC.

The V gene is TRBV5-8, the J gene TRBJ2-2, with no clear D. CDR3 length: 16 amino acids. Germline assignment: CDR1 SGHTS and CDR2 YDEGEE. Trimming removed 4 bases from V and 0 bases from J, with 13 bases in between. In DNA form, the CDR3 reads TGTGCCAGCAGCCTCAAGGAACGGGCGAACACCGGGGAGCTGTTTTTT. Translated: CASSLKERANTGELFF.

The CDR3 here is CASSPPDRRTYGYTF. The CDR3 region has the DNA TGTGCCAGCAGTCCGCCGGACAGGAGAACTTATGGCTACACCTTC. V gene TRBV28 combines with J gene TRBJ1-2; TRBD1 aligns across 7 bases. The trim removed 5 bases at V and 5 bases at J, leaving 11 bases unmatched. The CDR3 extends over 15 amino acids. Germline V CDR1 and CDR2: MDHEN, SYDVKM.

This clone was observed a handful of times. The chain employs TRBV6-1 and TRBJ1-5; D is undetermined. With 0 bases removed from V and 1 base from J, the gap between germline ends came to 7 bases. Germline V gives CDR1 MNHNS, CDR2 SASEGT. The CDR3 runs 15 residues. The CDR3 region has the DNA TGTGCCAGCAGTGAAGCGACGGAGAGCAATCAGCCCCAGCATTTT. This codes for CASSEATESNQPQHF.

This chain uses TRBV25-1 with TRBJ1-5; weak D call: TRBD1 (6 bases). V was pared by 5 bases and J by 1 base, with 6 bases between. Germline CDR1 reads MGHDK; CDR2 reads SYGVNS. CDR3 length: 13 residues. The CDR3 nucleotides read TGTGCCAGCAGTACAGGGAGCAATCAGCCCCAGCATTTT. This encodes CASSTGSNQPQHF.

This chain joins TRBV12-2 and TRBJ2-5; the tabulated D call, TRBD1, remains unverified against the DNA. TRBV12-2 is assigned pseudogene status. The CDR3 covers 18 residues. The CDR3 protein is CASRLVRQGSGCPETQYF. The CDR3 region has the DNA TGTGCAAGTCGCTTAGTAAGGCAGGGGAGTGGCTGCCCGGAGACCCAGTACTTC.

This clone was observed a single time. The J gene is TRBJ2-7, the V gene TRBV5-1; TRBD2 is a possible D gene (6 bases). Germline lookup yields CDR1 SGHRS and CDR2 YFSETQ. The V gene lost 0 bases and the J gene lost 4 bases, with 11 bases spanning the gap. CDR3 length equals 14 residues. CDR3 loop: CASSLVTGEYEQYF. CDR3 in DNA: TGCGCCAGCAGCTTGGTGACGGGGGAATACGAGCAGTACTTC.

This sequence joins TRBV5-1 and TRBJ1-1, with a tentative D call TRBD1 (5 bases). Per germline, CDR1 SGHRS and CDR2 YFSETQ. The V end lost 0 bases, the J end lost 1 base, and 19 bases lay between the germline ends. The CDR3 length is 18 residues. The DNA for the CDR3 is TGCGCCAGCAGCTTGGGGGGCTCCACGATTCCGGGGAACACTGAAGCTTTCTTT. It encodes CASSLGGSTIPGNTEAFF.

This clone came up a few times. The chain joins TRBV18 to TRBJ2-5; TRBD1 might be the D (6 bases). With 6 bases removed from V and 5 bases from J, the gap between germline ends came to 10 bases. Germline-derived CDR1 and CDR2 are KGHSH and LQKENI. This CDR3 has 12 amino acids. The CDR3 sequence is CASSQRGETQYF. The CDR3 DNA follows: TGTGCCAGCTCCCAAAGGGGGGAGACCCAGTACTTC.